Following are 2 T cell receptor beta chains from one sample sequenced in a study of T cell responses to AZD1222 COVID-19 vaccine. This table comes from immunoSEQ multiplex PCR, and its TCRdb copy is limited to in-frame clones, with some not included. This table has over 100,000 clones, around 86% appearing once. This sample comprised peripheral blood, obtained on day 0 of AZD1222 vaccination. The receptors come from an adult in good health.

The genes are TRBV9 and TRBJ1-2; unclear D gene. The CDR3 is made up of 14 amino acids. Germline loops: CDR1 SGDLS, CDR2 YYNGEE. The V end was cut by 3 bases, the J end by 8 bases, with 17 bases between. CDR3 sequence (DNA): TGTGCCAGCAGCGCCATGGGCGCCTTAGAGGGCTACACCTTC. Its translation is CASSAMGALEGYTF.

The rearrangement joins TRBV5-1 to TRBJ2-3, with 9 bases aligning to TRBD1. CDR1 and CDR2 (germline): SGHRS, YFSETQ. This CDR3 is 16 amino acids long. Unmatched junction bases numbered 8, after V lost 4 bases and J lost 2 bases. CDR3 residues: CASSPGQGQITDTQYF. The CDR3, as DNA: TGCGCCAGCAGCCCGGGACAGGGCCAAATCACAGATACGCAGTATTTT.